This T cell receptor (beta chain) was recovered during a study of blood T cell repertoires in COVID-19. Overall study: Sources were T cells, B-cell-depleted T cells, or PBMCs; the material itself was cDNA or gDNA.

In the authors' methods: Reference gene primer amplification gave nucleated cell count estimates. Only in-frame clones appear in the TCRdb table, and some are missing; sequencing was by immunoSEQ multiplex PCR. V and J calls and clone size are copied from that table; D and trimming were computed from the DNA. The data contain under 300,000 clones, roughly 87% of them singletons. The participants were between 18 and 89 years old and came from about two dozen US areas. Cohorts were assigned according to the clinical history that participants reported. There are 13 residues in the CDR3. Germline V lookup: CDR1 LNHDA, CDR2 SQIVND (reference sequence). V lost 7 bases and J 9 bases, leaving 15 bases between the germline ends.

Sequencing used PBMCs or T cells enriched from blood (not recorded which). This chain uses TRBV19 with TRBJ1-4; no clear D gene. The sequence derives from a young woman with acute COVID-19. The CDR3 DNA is TGTGCCAGTACAAGCCCATCTCTGCAAAAACTGTTTTTT. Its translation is CASTSPSLQKLFF.